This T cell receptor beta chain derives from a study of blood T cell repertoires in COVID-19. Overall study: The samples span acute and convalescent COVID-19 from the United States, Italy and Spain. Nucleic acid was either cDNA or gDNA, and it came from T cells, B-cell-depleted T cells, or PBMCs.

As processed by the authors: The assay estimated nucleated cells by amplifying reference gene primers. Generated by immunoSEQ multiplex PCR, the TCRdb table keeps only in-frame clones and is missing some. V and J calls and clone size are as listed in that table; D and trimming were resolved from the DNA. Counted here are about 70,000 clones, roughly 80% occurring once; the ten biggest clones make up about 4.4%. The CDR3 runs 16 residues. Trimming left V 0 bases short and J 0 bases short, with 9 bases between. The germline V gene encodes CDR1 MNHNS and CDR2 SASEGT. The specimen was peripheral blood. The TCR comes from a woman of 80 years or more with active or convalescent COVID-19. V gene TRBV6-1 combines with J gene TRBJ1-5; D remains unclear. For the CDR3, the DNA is TGTGCCAGCAGTGAAGCGACGACACCTAGCAATCAGCCCCAGCATTTT. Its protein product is CASSEATTPSNQPQHF.